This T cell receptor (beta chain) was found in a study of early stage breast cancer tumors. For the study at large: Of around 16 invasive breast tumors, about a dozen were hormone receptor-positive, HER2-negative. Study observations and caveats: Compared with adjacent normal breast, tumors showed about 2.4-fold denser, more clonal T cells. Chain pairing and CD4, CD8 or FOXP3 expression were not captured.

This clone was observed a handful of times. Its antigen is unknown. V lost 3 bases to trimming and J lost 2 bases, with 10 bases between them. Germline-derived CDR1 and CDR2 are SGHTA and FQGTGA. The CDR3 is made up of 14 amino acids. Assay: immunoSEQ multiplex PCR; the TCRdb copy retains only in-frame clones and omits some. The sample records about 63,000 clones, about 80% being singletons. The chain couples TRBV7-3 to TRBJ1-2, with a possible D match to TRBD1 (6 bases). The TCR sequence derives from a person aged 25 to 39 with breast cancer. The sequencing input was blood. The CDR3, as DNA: TGTGCCAGCAGCTTGCAGGGGATCAACTATGGCTACACCTTC. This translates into CASSLQGINYGYTF. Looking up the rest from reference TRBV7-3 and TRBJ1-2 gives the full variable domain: GAGVSQTPSNKVTEKGKYVELRCDPISGHTALYWYRQSLGQGPEFLIYFQGTGAADDSGLPNDRFFAVRPEGSVSTLKIQRTERGDSAVYLCASSLQGINYGYTFGSGTRLTVV.